This T cell receptor (beta chain) was sequenced during a study of T cell responses to AZD1222 COVID-19 vaccine. The data were produced by immunoSEQ multiplex PCR, yet TCRdb's version contains in-frame clones alone and is incomplete. Altogether around 99,000 clones are present, roughly 90% being singletons, with the ten largest covering roughly 7%. Trimming pared 6 bases from V and 2 bases from J, leaving 13 bases between. Germline CDR1 LGHNT, CDR2 FRNRAP. CDR3 length: 14 residues. This sequence joins TRBV12-5 and TRBJ2-5; D is possibly TRBD1 (6 bases). Sequences were derived from peripheral blood, sampled on day 0 of AZD1222 vaccination. This sequence was found in an adult in good health. The CDR3 protein is CASGDTRGQETQYF. In DNA form, the CDR3 reads TGTGCTAGTGGCGATACAAGGGGGCAAGAGACCCAGTACTTC.